This section outlines one T cell receptor beta chain sequence together with its context. Its matching antigen is unknown. The CDR3 is 15 amino acids. Germline V gives CDR1 MNHEY, CDR2 SVGAGI. The V and J ends lost 2 bases and 0 bases respectively, with 9 bases between them. These data are taken from a study of graft-versus-host responses after intestinal transplantation. Study at large: The whole recipient group had anti-thymocyte globulin induction followed by tacrolimus and steroids for approximately three years. Findings of the study overall: Declines in HvG clones occurring early post-transplant were associated with peak circulating GvH clone levels. When patients had graft-donor T cell macrochimerism, their allografts held high graft-versus-host to host-versus-graft clonal ratios.

Method: immunoSEQ multiplex PCR; TCRdb's copy keeps in-frame clones and lacks some. The sample holds 2,500 to 3,500 clones; 85% to 95% are singletons and the top ten take approximately 4.2%. The chain recombines TRBV6-5 with TRBJ2-3; D is uncertain. Specimen: bone marrow, collected 350 to 400 days after transplant. The clonotype was recovered from a human patient who received an intestinal transplant, so some T cells may come from the graft donor. CDR3 residues: CASSYGSDSTDTQYF. As DNA, the CDR3 is TGTGCCAGCAGTTACGGTAGTGACAGCACAGATACGCAGTATTTT.